This record looks at one T cell receptor beta chain sequence and its context. What antigen it recognizes has not been identified. Nothing much larger sits one base from this clone, and base qualities are not available. Memory CD4+ T cells were isolated as CD4+CD45RO+CD25- cells. Tregs, naive and memory CD4+ T cells from tumor, blood and ipsilateral draining lymph nodes of a handful of breast cancer patients underwent full-length TCR alpha and beta sequencing. Tumor tissue and lymph nodes obtained by ipsilateral axillary dissection were perfused with PBS, cut into small pieces and digested using collagenase I and hyaluronidase. Sorted cell populations were confirmed by FACS to exceed 90% purity. Full-length TCR variable regions were amplified by 5' RACE PCR with constant-region reverse primers, and semi-nested PCR with Nested Universal Primer A was subsequently performed. Using the ReliaPrep RNA Cell Miniprep System, total RNA was extracted, and the SMARTer RACE 5'/3' Kit was then used to reverse transcribe the RNA into 5'RACE-ready cDNA. Full-length TCR alpha and beta libraries were barcoded with multiplex adaptors and sequenced on an Illumina MiSeq. Regarding the original processing steps: Sequencing data were pooled across the five patients for each of nine subset-tissue groups and compared by unsupervised clustering of TCR gene usage. The Morisita-Horn index was used to calculate repertoire similarity, with shared sequences weighted by how much each contributed to each repertoire. The public sequencing data were trimmed at Q25 with fastp and processed into clonotypes with MiXCR by TCRdb, which kept only in-frame beta chains. Entries are consolidated by CDR3 protein sequence, retaining the most common genes and DNA. TCRdb's processing, not the authors' own work, is the source of the V and J calls. The sample table holds about 57,000 distinct CDR3 sequences, of which around 28% were seen once. The ten top clones hold around 3.1% of the sample.

This record belongs to a study (dated by TCRdb to about 2015). General notes on the study: Whether tumor-infiltrating Tregs in breast cancer are recruited from blood Tregs or converted in situ from other CD4+ T cell subsets was tested. Results and caveats for the whole study, not just this receptor: The greatest overlap of tumor-infiltrating Treg TCR alpha and beta sequences was observed with tumor naive CD4+ T cells, followed by blood naive CD4+ T cells. The TCR gene usage of tumor memory CD4+ T cells clustered together with blood and lymph node memory CD4+ cells and with lymph node naive CD4+ cells. The larger-cohort validation was restricted to a single TCR beta V-J rearrangement rather than whole repertoires.

CDR1 and CDR2 are drawn from the germline V gene: MNHEY, SVGAGI. V sheds 7 bases and J sheds 0 bases, leaving 9 bases between their ends. The CDR3 measures 13 amino acids from cysteine to phenylalanine. Just CDR3 DNA is preserved here, 39 bases in frame from base 1. This clonotype was obtained from a female donor with breast cancer. The rearrangement combines TRBV6-5 with TRBJ1-1; no D gene call is confident. Sequences were obtained from tumor-infiltrating memory CD4+ T cells sorted from the breast tumor. This specimen's cell subset or site label, interpreted: memory CD4+ T cells, CD4+CD45RO+CD25-. The nucleotide sequence is given as TGTGCCAGCAATGGAGTCCTGAACACTGAAGCTTTCTTT. This codes for CASNGVLNTEAFF.